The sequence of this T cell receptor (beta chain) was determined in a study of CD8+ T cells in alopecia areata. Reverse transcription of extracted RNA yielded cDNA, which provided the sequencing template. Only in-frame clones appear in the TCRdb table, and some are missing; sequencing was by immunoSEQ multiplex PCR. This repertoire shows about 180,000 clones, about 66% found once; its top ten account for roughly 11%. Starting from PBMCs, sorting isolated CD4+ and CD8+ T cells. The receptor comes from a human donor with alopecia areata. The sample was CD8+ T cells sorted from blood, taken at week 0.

In nucleotides, the CDR3 is TGCGCCAGCAGCCAAGGACAGGGTTTCGGTCAGCCCCAGCATTTT. Protein product: CASSQGQGFGQPQHF. The J gene is TRBJ1-5, the V gene TRBV4-1, with TRBD1 matching over 7 bases. From germline, CDR1 is MGHRA and CDR2 YSYEKL. The J segment lost 6 bases and the V segment lost 1 base, leaving 6 bases of the junction unmatched. This CDR3 comprises 15 residues.